This T cell receptor (beta chain) was captured by sequencing in a study of OX40 agonist ivuxolimab in advanced cancers. Study-level findings and limits: Relatively little clonal expansion, among the lowest observed, appeared in partial responders at 0.1-3.0 mg/kg.

V lost 7 bases, J lost 6 bases, and 11 bases stayed unmatched. The CDR3 spans 15 residues. CDR1 and CDR2 (germline): MDHEN, SYDVKM. On this clone: Its antigen is not identified.

Measured with immunoSEQ multiplex PCR; TCRdb has only the in-frame clones, and not every one. The data show about 55,000 clones, 70% to 80% seen once. Sequencing used CD4+ or CD8+ T cells sorted from blood, obtained in a trial of the OX40 agonist ivuxolimab. The chain is built from TRBV28 and TRBJ2-1; 8 positions agree with TRBD1. This clonotype was obtained from an adult with an advanced solid tumor such as melanoma, head and neck, liver or kidney cancer. The CDR3 spells CASTVRGQGANEQFF. The CDR3 bases are TGTGCCAGCACCGTCAGGGGGCAGGGTGCCAATGAGCAGTTCTTC.